This passage covers 17 T cell receptor beta chains from one sample sequenced in a study of blood T cell repertoires in COVID-19 (dated by TCRdb to the early 2020s). Library construction relied on the immunoSEQ multiplex PCR assay. TCRdb limited this immuneACCESS table to in-frame rearrangements with V and J called. A share of clones is missing; checked studies link under half to unresolved V genes, and the rest is unexplained. The sample yields some 65,000 clones; 65% to 90% were counted once. The ten largest account for under 3% of the sample. Sequencing was carried out using peripheral blood. These receptors came from a man aged 80 or over with acute or convalescent COVID-19.

The chain joins TRBV7-8 to TRBJ1-4; TRBD1 matches 8 bases. Germline CDR1 SGHVS, CDR2 FQNEAQ. The CDR3 has 16 residues. J gave up 7 bases and V 5 bases, and 12 bases lay outside the gene matches. CDR3: CASSKGGQGRGEKLFF. The DNA of the CDR3 is TGTGCCAGCAGCAAGGGAGGACAGGGAAGAGGTGAAAAACTGTTTTTT.

The chain couples TRBV2 to TRBJ1-4; 9 nucleotides line up with TRBD1. The germline CDR1 and CDR2 sequences are SNHLY and FYNNEI. J lost 10 bases, V lost 7 bases, and 16 bases had no gene match. This CDR3 region has 16 residues. CDR3: CASTSRGDTGGGKLFF. The CDR3, as DNA: TGTGCCAGCACTTCGAGAGGTGATACAGGGGGCGGAAAACTGTTTTTT.

V and J are TRBV24-1 and TRBJ2-3; unclear D gene. The CDR3 runs to 15 residues. V lost 4 bases, J lost 3 bases, and 13 bases lay in between. The germline gives CDR1 KGHDR, CDR2 SFDVKD. This CDR3 is CATSDPRKVTDTQYF. For the CDR3, the DNA is TGTGCCACCAGTGACCCGAGGAAGGTGACAGATACGCAGTATTTT.

The chain combines TRBV19 with TRBJ1-1; 7 bases align to TRBD1. The CDR3 has 19 residues. Germline CDR1 is LNHDA and CDR2 is SQIVND (reference sequence). The junction had 13 bases not matched to a gene; V was cut back by 0 bases and J by 0 bases. CDR3 sequence: CASSIDYRRTTGMNTEAFF. The CDR3, as DNA: TGTGCCAGTAGTATAGACTACCGACGAACGACAGGGATGAACACTGAAGCTTTCTTT.

The V and J genes are TRBV6-6 and TRBJ1-6, with 12 bases fitting TRBD1. There are 16 residues in the CDR3. V was clipped by 2 bases and J by 11 bases; unmatched bases: 7. Germline loops: CDR1 MNHNY, CDR2 SVGAGI (reference sequence). The chain's CDR3 is CASSYRGQGAGTPLHF. Written as DNA, the CDR3 is TGTGCCAGCAGTTACCGGGGACAGGGGGCCGGGACACCCCTCCACTTT.

A few counts support this clone. The chain uses TRBV6-2 or TRBV6-3 and TRBJ1-5; 10 nucleotides match TRBD1. In germline, CDR1 is MNHEY, CDR2 SVGEGT. The CDR3 extends over 17 amino acids. J was trimmed by 0 bases and V by 6 bases; bases with no gene match: 8. The CDR3 spells CASSPGQGRYSNQPQHF. The CDR3 DNA is TGTGCCAGCAGCCCGGGACAGGGGCGCTATAGCAATCAGCCCCAGCATTTT.

The chain combines TRBV6-5 with TRBJ1-3, with D possibly TRBD1 on 5 matching bases. Deletions cut 7 bases from V and 4 bases from J, with 14 bases between. The CDR3 loop spans 14 amino acids. CDR1 is MNHEY, CDR2 SVGAGI, per germline. CDR3 sequence reads: CASIERGLGNTIYF. In DNA, the CDR3 is TGTGCCAGCATCGAAAGGGGCTTGGGAAACACCATATATTTT.

This rearrangement joins TRBV7-2 to TRBJ2-7, with 9 bases identical to TRBD2. The CDR3 extends over 18 amino acids. Germline CDR1 is SGHTA and CDR2 is FQGNSA. The V segment lost 1 base and the J segment 4 bases; nucleotides outside the gene matches: 14. The CDR3 bases are TGTGCCAGCAGCTTAGGCCCCCCGGGTAGCGGGAGAGCTTACGAGCAGTACTTC. Translation gives CASSLGPPGSGRAYEQYF.

This chain connects TRBV14 to TRBJ1-1, with 8 bases lining up with TRBD1. This CDR3 has 16 residues. Germline V gene sequence: CDR1 SGHDN, CDR2 FVKESK. V lost 4 bases, J lost 0 bases, and 7 bases stayed unmatched. CDR3 sequence (DNA): TGTGCCAGCAGCCCACGCTACAGGGGGATGAACACTGAAGCTTTCTTT. As protein: CASSPRYRGMNTEAFF.

The rearrangement joins TRBV5-4 to TRBJ1-3; D not resolved. This CDR3 is 17 amino acids long. The germline V gene has CDR1 SGHNT and CDR2 YYREEE (reference sequence). Trimming took 3 bases from V and 0 from J, leaving 16 bases between them. CDR3 loop: CASSSFAGTNSGNTIYF. As DNA, the CDR3 is TGTGCCAGCAGCTCTTTCGCGGGTACCAACTCTGGAAACACCATATATTTT.

This clone was recorded only once. The chain combines TRBV5-1 with TRBJ2-1, with 7 bases fitting TRBD2. CDR1 is SGHRS and CDR2 is YFSETQ in the germline V gene. This CDR3 spans 15 amino acids. Trimming removed 0 bases from V and 3 bases from J; junction bases left unmatched: 3. The CDR3 here is CASSLAVAGYNEQFF. CDR3 nucleotides: TGCGCCAGCAGCTTGGCGGTAGCGGGCTACAATGAGCAGTTCTTC.

This clone was observed a handful of times. The chain carries TRBV19 and TRBJ1-1; D possibly corresponds to TRBD1 (5 bases). CDR1 and CDR2 from the germline V gene are LNHDA and SQIVND (reference sequence). With 6 bases removed from V and 0 bases from J, the gap between germline ends came to 23 bases. The CDR3 runs to 18 residues. The CDR3 here is CASSPLRRGGKMNTEAFF. The DNA of the CDR3 is TGTGCCAGTAGCCCCCTTAGGCGGGGGGGGAAAATGAACACTGAAGCTTTCTTT.

This clone occurred a few times. This chain uses TRBV7-2 with TRBJ1-3; 9 positions match TRBD1. Trimming cost V 5 bases and J 2 bases; bases outside gene matches: 10. The CDR3 spans 17 residues. Per the germline V gene, CDR1 is SGHTA and CDR2 is FQGNSA. CDR3 protein: CASSPRQGGSTGNTIYF. CDR3 DNA sequence: TGTGCCAGCAGCCCACGACAGGGGGGAAGTACTGGAAACACCATATATTTT.

The chain links TRBV18 to TRBJ1-6; D gene uncertain. The CDR3 extends over 14 amino acids. Germline lookup yields CDR1 KGHSH and CDR2 LQKENI. The V end lost 3 bases, the J end lost 1 base, and 4 bases lay between the germline ends. The CDR3 DNA follows: TGTGCCAGCTCACCGGAGTCCTATAATTCACCCCTCCACTTT. Amino acid sequence: CASSPESYNSPLHF.

As DNA, the CDR3 is TGTGCCAGCAGCTTCTCGGGACAGGGCTTCTACGAGCAGTACTTC. Its translation is CASSFSGQGFYEQYF. The chain combines TRBV7-2 with TRBJ2-7; the match to TRBD1 covers 9 bases. V lost 3 bases to trimming and J lost 3 bases; unmatched junction nucleotides: 6. The CDR3 has 15 amino acids. CDR1 is SGHTA and CDR2 is FQGNSA in the germline V gene.

The rearrangement uses TRBV5-4 and TRBJ1-6; perhaps TRBD1 as D (6 bases). Germline-derived CDR1 and CDR2 are SGHNT and YYREEE (reference sequence). V was trimmed by 0 bases and J by 10 bases, leaving 11 bases between them. The CDR3 is made up of 14 amino acids. For the CDR3, the DNA is TGTGCCAGCAGCTTGGACAGGGTGAGATCACCCCTCCACTTT. This codes for CASSLDRVRSPLHF.

The chain carries TRBV19 and TRBJ2-3; tentative D call: TRBD2 (6 bases). V was pared by 4 bases and J by 2 bases, with 13 bases between. The CDR3 sequence is 15 residues long. The germline V gene encodes CDR1 LNHDA and CDR2 SQIVND (reference sequence). CDR3 sequence (DNA): TGTGCCAGTAGTACGGGTCTAGCGCACACAGATACGCAGTATTTT. Amino acids: CASSTGLAHTDTQYF. Together with reference TRBV19 and TRBJ2-3, the CDR3 gives the full variable domain: DGGITQSPKYLFRKEGQNVTLSCEQNLNHDAMYWYRQDPGQGLRLIYYSQIVNDFQKGDIAEGYSVSREKKESFPLTVTSAQKNPTAFYLCASSTGLAHTDTQYFGPGTRLTVL.